Listed below are T cell receptor beta chains from one sample, sequenced in a study of blood T cell repertoires in COVID-19. Profiled with immunoSEQ multiplex PCR; TCRdb holds only in-frame clones, not every one. The sample lists around 190,000 clones, less than 85% occurring once. The sample comprised PBMCs or T cells enriched from blood (not recorded which). The receptors here all came from a woman in her thirties who had recovered from COVID-19. Both conserved end residues are part of each CDR3. D genes are given only for firm matches. Clone sizes are given selectively: once, few, many, or a class where the clone is expanded.

J gene	clone size	V gene	D gene	CDR3 protein	CDR3 DNA
TRBJ2-4	.	TRBV28	TRBD2	CASAGWGGVTNIQYF	TGTGCCAGCGCCGGGTGGGGGGGAGTGACGAACATTCAGTACTTC
TRBJ1-4	.	TRBV4-2	.	CASSHLQGPGSEKLFF	TGTGCCAGCAGCCATCTTCAGGGCCCCGGCTCCGAAAAACTGTTTTTT
TRBJ2-5	.	TRBV5-1	TRBD2	CASSPGLAGGFETQYF	TGCGCCAGCAGCCCGGGACTAGCGGGGGGGTTTGAGACCCAGTACTTC
TRBJ2-3	.	TRBV5-1	TRBD2	CASSPGGGLDTQYF	TGCGCCAGCAGCCCCGGGGGGGGACTGGATACGCAGTATTTT
TRBJ1-2	.	TRBV13	.	CASSLRGGESNYGYTF	TGTGCCAGCAGCTTAAGGGGGGGCGAATCTAACTATGGCTACACCTTC
TRBJ1-3	.	TRBV4-1	.	CASSQGGGSGNTIYF	TGCGCCAGCAGCCAAGGAGGAGGATCTGGAAACACCATATATTTT
TRBJ1-5	.	TRBV2	TRBD1	CASRTGGEGLGQPQHF	TGTGCCAGCAGGACAGGGGGCGAAGGATTGGGTCAGCCCCAGCATTTT
TRBJ2-1	few	TRBV9	.	CASSARQARTYNEQFF	TGTGCCAGCAGCGCCAGACAGGCGAGGACCTACAATGAGCAGTTCTTC
TRBJ1-5	once	TRBV6-5	TRBD1	CASSYSTGAHQPQHF	TGTGCCAGCAGTTACTCTACAGGGGCCCATCAGCCCCAGCATTTT
TRBJ1-1	once	TRBV16	.	CASSQLRRGRHTEAFF	TGTGCCAGCAGCCAATTGAGACGGGGGAGGCACACTGAAGCTTTCTTT
TRBJ1-3	.	TRBV4-2	.	CASSQDSTPSSGNTIYF	TGTGCCAGCAGCCAAGATAGCACGCCCAGCTCTGGAAACACCATATATTTT
TRBJ1-5	once	TRBV28	.	CASSPDSRNQPQHF	TGTGCCAGCAGCCCGGACAGTCGGAATCAGCCCCAGCATTTT
TRBJ2-7	.	TRBV7-8	TRBD2	CASSLTSGDEQYF	TGTGCCAGCAGCCTGACTAGCGGGGACGAGCAGTACTTC
TRBJ2-7	.	TRBV11-3	TRBD2	CASSKTSGSYYEQYF	TGTGCCAGCAGCAAAACTAGCGGGAGTTATTACGAGCAGTACTTC
TRBJ2-5	.	TRBV7-3	.	CASSLGAWETQYF	TGTGCCAGCAGCTTGGGGGCTTGGGAGACCCAGTACTTC
TRBJ2-1	.	TRBV2	.	CASLKPHRVHEQFF	TGTGCCAGCCTAAAACCCCACAGGGTCCATGAGCAGTTCTTC
TRBJ2-4	.	TRBV5-5	TRBD1	CASSSRQGIGGTYF	TGTGCCAGCAGCTCTCGACAGGGTATAGGCGGTACGTACTTC
TRBJ2-3	.	TRBV3-1/TRBV3-2	.	CASSHLDTQYF	TGTGCCAGCAGCCACTTAGATACGCAGTATTTT
TRBJ2-3	.	TRBV6-4	TRBD2	CASSSIAGGTTDTQYF	TGTGCCAGCAGTAGTATAGCGGGGGGGACCACAGATACGCAGTATTTT
TRBJ1-3	.	TRBV18	TRBD1	CASSPAVGQGSGNTIYF	TGTGCCAGCTCACCAGCCGTCGGACAGGGCTCTGGAAACACCATATATTTT
TRBJ1-2	.	TRBV18	TRBD1	CASSPPTRQGANYGYTF	TGTGCCAGCTCACCACCCACCCGACAGGGGGCTAACTATGGCTACACCTTC
TRBJ1-6	.	TRBV3-1/TRBV3-2	TRBD1	CASRSPDRGGRDSPLHF	TGTGCCAGCCGATCCCCCGACAGGGGAGGAAGGGATTCACCCCTCCACTTT
TRBJ2-5	once	TRBV19	TRBD1	CASSIVFTGQGQETQYF	TGTGCCAGTAGTATAGTCTTTACCGGACAGGGCCAAGAGACCCAGTACTTC
TRBJ2-7	few	TRBV18	.	CASSPTVSSYEQYF	TGTGCCAGCTCACCTACAGTTAGCTCCTACGAGCAGTACTTC
TRBJ1-1	.	TRBV18	TRBD1	CASSLGTAPTITEAFF	TGTGCCAGCTCACTTGGGACAGCGCCAACGATCACTGAAGCTTTCTTT
TRBJ1-5	.	TRBV11-2	TRBD1	CASSLTGGRPQHF	TGTGCCAGCAGCTTAACAGGGGGAAGGCCCCAGCATTTT
TRBJ2-4	.	TRBV10-1	.	CASSESIGAAPGNIQYF	TGCGCCAGCAGTGAGTCAATAGGGGCAGCCCCGGGAAACATTCAGTACTTC
TRBJ1-6	.	TRBV28	TRBD1	CATQNRGRYSPLHF	TGTGCCACACAAAACAGGGGGCGTTATTCACCCCTCCACTTT
TRBJ2-1	.	TRBV5-6	TRBD2	CASSLRGLAENEQFF	TGTGCCAGCAGCTTGCGGGGACTAGCTGAAAATGAGCAGTTCTTC
TRBJ2-1	.	TRBV19	TRBD2	CASKASGGIYNEQFF	TGTGCCAGTAAGGCTAGCGGGGGGATCTACAATGAGCAGTTCTTC
TRBJ2-3	.	TRBV6-6	.	CASSYPYKGPTDTQYF	TGTGCCAGCAGTTACCCCTATAAGGGGCCCACAGATACGCAGTATTTT
TRBJ1-5	.	TRBV28	.	CASSFGGHLGQPQHF	TGTGCCAGCAGTTTCGGGGGGCACCTGGGTCAGCCCCAGCATTTT
TRBJ2-1	.	TRBV14	TRBD2	CASSQGLGLAGVYNEQFF	TGTGCCAGCAGCCAAGGCCTGGGACTAGCGGGGGTCTACAATGAGCAGTTCTTC
TRBJ1-2	.	TRBV28	.	CASSLSGAGRGTNYGYTF	TGTGCCAGCAGTTTGAGCGGGGCAGGGAGAGGTACTAACTATGGCTACACCTTC
TRBJ1-4	.	TRBV28	TRBD1	CASSLGQGLFF	TGTGCCAGCAGCCTCGGACAGGGGCTGTTTTTT
TRBJ1-2	few	TRBV28	.	CASSLSAGWGYTF	TGTGCCAGCAGTCTCTCAGCGGGGTGGGGCTACACCTTC
TRBJ2-2	.	TRBV6-5	.	CASSLNQPPAGELFF	TGTGCCAGCAGTCTCAACCAACCTCCGGCCGGGGAGCTGTTTTTT
TRBJ2-7	.	TRBV5-1	.	CASSSNPALDTISPNYEQYF	TGCGCCAGCAGCTCCAACCCCGCCCTGGACACTATATCGCCAAACTACGAGCAGTACTTC
TRBJ2-1	.	TRBV5-1	TRBD1	CASSGDRGPYNEQFF	TGCGCCAGCAGCGGGGACAGGGGGCCTTACAATGAGCAGTTCTTC
TRBJ2-7	.	TRBV28	TRBD2	CASSRLAGNYEQYF	TGTGCCAGCAGCAGACTAGCGGGAAACTACGAGCAGTACTTC
TRBJ2-1	.	TRBV11-3	.	CASSPRDSYNEQFF	TGTGCCAGCAGCCCGAGGGATTCCTACAATGAGCAGTTCTTC
TRBJ2-3	.	TRBV21-1	.	CASGVGFRVLFDTQYF	TGTGCCAGCGGAGTTGGGTTTCGGGTCTTATTTGATACGCAGTATTTT
TRBJ1-3	.	TRBV6-5	TRBD1	CASRLTGSDGNTIYF	TGTGCCAGCAGGCTGACAGGGTCGGATGGAAACACCATATATTTT
TRBJ2-4	.	TRBV5-1	TRBD2	CASSLGPSGGATVKNIQYF	TGCGCCAGCAGCTTGGGCCCTAGCGGGGGGGCCACGGTCAAAAACATTCAGTACTTC
TRBJ2-3	.	TRBV5-6	.	CASRSGWTDTQYF	TGTGCCAGCAGGTCAGGGTGGACAGATACGCAGTATTTT
TRBJ2-5	few	TRBV28	.	CASSQPGGQETQYF	TGTGCCAGCAGTCAGCCTGGCGGCCAAGAGACCCAGTACTTC
TRBJ2-1	.	TRBV11-2	TRBD2	CASSRSGGRPEQFF	TGTGCCAGCAGCCGGAGTGGCGGGAGGCCTGAGCAGTTCTTC
TRBJ1-5	once	TRBV2	.	CASSQSGPSNQPQHF	TGTGCCAGCAGTCAGAGTGGGCCTAGCAATCAGCCCCAGCATTTT
TRBJ2-7	.	TRBV27	.	CASSLLAGSYEQYF	TGTGCCAGCAGTTTATTGGCGGGGTCCTACGAGCAGTACTTC